The 27 T cell receptor beta chains given below trace back to one sample, sequenced in a study of blood T cell repertoires in COVID-19. Libraries were prepared by immunoSEQ multiplex PCR; TCRdb keeps only in-frame clonotypes and omits some of them. Of over 110,000 clones in the sample, about 87% were seen once. Sequencing input: PBMCs or T cells enriched from blood (not recorded which). The receptor set was obtained from a man aged 50 to 59 in a cohort exposed to, infected with or recovered from COVID-19 (not recorded which).

This clone appeared a few times. The V and J genes are TRBV25-1 and TRBJ2-7; a possible D gene is TRBD1 (5 bases). V lost 8 bases to trimming and J lost 3 bases, with 14 bases between them. Germline CDR1 and CDR2: MGHDK and SYGVNS. This CDR3 region has 13 residues. CDR3 region: CASQQAHLYEQYF. CDR3 bases: TGTGCCAGCCAACAGGCCCACCTCTACGAGCAGTACTTC.

The V call is TRBV12-3 or TRBV12-4, the J call TRBJ2-7, with 8 bases fitting TRBD1. CDR3 length equals 13 residues. After removal of 5 bases from V and 3 bases from J, the junction contained 3 bases not matched to a gene. The DNA for the CDR3 is TGTGCCAGCAGTGGGGGACAGGTCTACGAGCAGTACTTC. Translating it yields CASSGGQVYEQYF.

In this sample, this clone turned up a few times. The chain has TRBV2 and TRBJ2-1; maybe TRBD2 (6 bases). V lost 6 bases and J lost 13, with 13 bases in between. The CDR3 runs to 11 residues. The germline V gene has CDR1 SNHLY and CDR2 FYNNEI. The CDR3 reads CASSQTRYQFF. CDR3 coding DNA: TGTGCCAGCAGCCAGACTAGGTACCAGTTCTTC.

J is TRBJ2-1 and V is TRBV19, with 9 bases aligning to TRBD1. V lost 4 bases and J lost 3; bases outside the gene matches: 7. Germline CDR1 is LNHDA and CDR2 is SQIVND (reference sequence). The CDR3 length is 16 residues. The CDR3 coding sequence is TGTGCCAGTAGTAACACAGGGGGCTTGGACTACAATGAGCAGTTCTTC. Protein sequence: CASSNTGGLDYNEQFF.

The chain couples TRBV30 to TRBJ2-1; D unresolved. V shed 0 bases and J shed 7 bases, with 16 bases lying between them. The CDR3 is 15 residues long. The germline gives CDR1 GTSNPN, CDR2 SVGIG (reference sequence). The CDR3 nucleotides are TGTGCCTGGAGTGTACTGAATGAGAGGCAGAATGAGCAGTTCTTC. Encoded protein: CAWSVLNERQNEQFF.

The chain carries TRBV12-3 or TRBV12-4 and TRBJ2-2; the D gene is possibly TRBD2 (5 bases). V lost 2 bases and J 5 bases, leaving 6 bases between the germline ends. CDR3 length: 13 amino acids. The CDR3 DNA follows: TGTGCCAGCAGTTTAAGAGGGACCGGGGAGCTGTTTTTT. Protein: CASSLRGTGELFF.

This chain joins TRBV5-6 and TRBJ1-5; D ambiguous. Per the germline V gene, CDR1 is SGHDT and CDR2 is YYEEEE. V lost 0 bases and J lost 9, with 13 bases in between. This CDR3 region has 14 residues. CDR3 amino acids: CASSLVSGKGPQHF. CDR3 bases: TGTGCCAGCAGCTTGGTGTCGGGAAAGGGGCCCCAGCATTTT. The variable domain in full, completed from reference TRBV5-6 and TRBJ1-5, reads DAGVTQSPTHLIKTRGQQVTLRCSPKSGHDTVSWYQQALGQGPQFIFQYYEEEERQRGNFPDRFSGHQFPNYSSELNVNALLLGDSALYLCASSLVSGKGPQHFGDGTRLSIL.

This chain joins TRBV18 and TRBJ2-7; perhaps TRBD2 as D (6 bases). Trimming left V 2 bases short and J 6 bases short, with 17 bases between. The CDR3 runs to 15 residues. From germline, CDR1 is KGHSH and CDR2 LQKENI. CDR3 nucleotide sequence: TGTGCCAGCTCACCAGTAGCCCTTCCCGGGGGCGAGCAGTACTTC. Its translation: CASSPVALPGGEQYF.

This clone was counted many times. V usage is TRBV29-1 and J usage is TRBJ2-2; D possibly corresponds to TRBD2 (5 bases). Trimming took 2 bases from V and 6 from J, leaving 10 bases between them. Germline V gives CDR1 SQVTM, CDR2 ANQGSEA. The CDR3 spans 13 residues. In DNA form, the CDR3 reads TGCAGCGTTGAACGGGGATCCGCCGGGGAGCTGTTTTTT. It encodes CSVERGSAGELFF.

The rearrangement uses TRBV6-1 and TRBJ2-3; no firm D call. Germline CDR1 is MNHNS and CDR2 is SASEGT. The CDR3 is 14 amino acids. V was pared by 2 bases and J by 2 bases, with 8 bases between. CDR3 nucleotides: TGTGCCAGCAGTGAACGGTTCCTCACAGATACGCAGTATTTT. It translates to CASSERFLTDTQYF.

This clone was detected a few times. The same CDR3 can be traced to other DNA sequences in this sample. This chain joins TRBV7-3 and TRBJ2-1, with TRBD2 matching over 13 bases. In germline, CDR1 is SGHTA, CDR2 FQGTGA. This CDR3 region has 15 residues. V shed 5 bases, J shed 4 bases, and the junction held 2 bases outside the gene matches. Written as DNA, the CDR3 is TGTGCCAGCAGCCTGGGACTAGCGGGATACAATGAGCAGTTCTTC. This sequence encodes CASSLGLAGYNEQFF.

This clone was detected only once. V usage is TRBV28 and J usage is TRBJ2-3; D uncertain. V was pared by 8 bases and J by 3 bases, with 6 bases between. Germline V gene lookup returns CDR1 MDHEN and CDR2 SYDVKM. The CDR3 loop spans 11 amino acids. The CDR3 DNA sequence: TGTGCCAGCTCTGAGACAGATACGCAGTATTTT. This translates into CASSETDTQYF.

Only one count was recorded for this clone. The chain combines TRBV4-1 with TRBJ1-2; TRBD1 matches at 8 bases. CDR3 length: 15 amino acids. The V segment lost 4 bases and the J segment 4 bases; nucleotides outside the gene matches: 8. Germline CDR1 is MGHRA and CDR2 is YSYEKL. CDR3 residues: CASSPGQGGGYGYTF. The CDR3 bases are TGCGCCAGCAGCCCCGGACAGGGAGGGGGCTATGGCTACACCTTC.

This sequence joins TRBV9 and TRBJ2-3; TRBD2 matches at 11 bases. The CDR3 is made up of 14 amino acids. Germline CDR1 is SGDLS and CDR2 is YYNGEE. J gave up 7 bases and V 3 bases, and 4 bases lay outside the gene matches. Here the CDR3 DNA reads TGTGCCAGCAGCGCCGGACTAGCGGGCAATACGCAGTATTTT. It yields the protein CASSAGLAGNTQYF.

The chain carries TRBV9 and TRBJ2-3, with 8 nucleotides matching TRBD1. V trimming: 0 bases; J trimming: 1 base; junction bases outside the gene matches: 4. The CDR3 totals 16 residues. Germline V gives CDR1 SGDLS, CDR2 YYNGEE. CDR3 bases: TGTGCCAGCAGCGTAGGACAGGGGCGTGGCACAGATACGCAGTATTTT. It codes for CASSVGQGRGTDTQYF.

The chain employs TRBV19 and TRBJ1-5; D is possibly TRBD1 (5 bases). V was shortened by 3 bases and J by 4 bases, with 10 bases between the two germline ends. The CDR3 runs to 14 residues. Germline values: CDR1 LNHDA, CDR2 SQIVND (reference sequence). CDR3 in amino acids: CASSIRAPNQPQHF. DNA for the CDR3: TGTGCCAGTAGTATCAGGGCTCCGAATCAGCCCCAGCATTTT.

This chain joins TRBV5-5 and TRBJ2-7; 7 bases match TRBD1. The CDR3 loop spans 15 amino acids. Germline values: CDR1 SGHKS, CDR2 YYEKEE (reference sequence). With V trimmed by 0 bases and J by 0 bases, 3 bases remained unmatched. CDR3 DNA: TGTGCCAGCAGCTTGGGCAGGGGGAGCTCCTACGAGCAGTACTTC. Protein product: CASSLGRGSSYEQYF.

The V and J genes are TRBV19 and TRBJ2-3, with a tentative D call TRBD1 (6 bases). Germline loops: CDR1 LNHDA, CDR2 SQIVND (reference sequence). The CDR3 runs to 14 residues. Trimming pared 8 bases from V and 2 bases from J, leaving 14 bases between. The DNA of the CDR3 is TGTGCCAGTTCTACAACAGGGTCCACAGATACGCAGTATTTT. It translates to CASSTTGSTDTQYF.

This clone was detected a few times. This chain connects TRBV9 to TRBJ1-4; 11 bases map to TRBD1. Germline lookup yields CDR1 SGDLS and CDR2 YYNGEE. The ends lost 5 bases at V and 2 bases at J; junction bases unmatched: 8. This CDR3 has 17 residues. The CDR3 nucleotides are TGTGCCAGCAGTCCGGTGGGGACAGGGGGGACTAATGAAAAACTGTTTTTT. This encodes CASSPVGTGGTNEKLFF.

This clone was seen only a few times. V and J are TRBV7-9 and TRBJ2-2; perhaps TRBD1 as D (5 bases). The germline gives CDR1 SEHNR, CDR2 FQNEAQ (reference sequence). CDR3 length: 18 amino acids. The V end lost 1 base, the J end lost 8 bases, and 23 bases lay between the germline ends. In DNA form, the CDR3 reads TGTGCCAGCAGCTTAGTTACTCAGGGCCTCGCTGGATTAGGGGAGCTGTTTTTT. It translates to CASSLVTQGLAGLGELFF.

V and J are TRBV18 and TRBJ1-5; D might be TRBD1 (5 bases). Trimming removed 3 bases from V and 0 bases from J, with 9 bases in between. CDR1 and CDR2 (germline): KGHSH, LQKENI. This CDR3 is 15 amino acids long. For the CDR3, the DNA is TGTGCCAGCTCACCTCAGGGAAATAGCAATCAGCCCCAGCATTTT. Its protein product is CASSPQGNSNQPQHF.

The V gene is TRBV25-1, the J gene TRBJ2-7; perhaps TRBD1 as D (6 bases). Trimming stripped 8 bases from V and 3 bases from J, with 14 bases between. The germline CDR1 and CDR2 sequences are MGHDK and SYGVNS. This CDR3 region has 13 residues. The CDR3 loop reads CASQITGFYEQYF. The CDR3 bases are TGTGCCAGCCAGATTACAGGGTTCTACGAGCAGTACTTC.

The table lists this clone with a few counts. V gene TRBV7-2 combines with J gene TRBJ2-7, with 9 bases lining up with TRBD1. Germline V gene sequence: CDR1 SGHTA, CDR2 FQGNSA. This CDR3 region has 18 residues. J lost 4 bases, V lost 2 bases, and 15 bases had no gene match. The CDR3 loop is CASSLTVAGDRVPYEQYF. The CDR3 DNA reads TGTGCCAGCAGCTTAACAGTTGCGGGGGACAGGGTCCCGTACGAGCAGTACTTC.

Only one count was recorded for this clone. The chain combines TRBV5-6 with TRBJ1-1; possibly TRBD1 for D (5 bases). Germline V gene data show CDR1 as SGHDT and CDR2 as YYEEEE. CDR3 length: 14 residues. V dropped 4 bases and J dropped 1 base, with 11 bases sitting between them. The CDR3 region is CASSPRTRNTEAFF. The CDR3 bases are TGTGCCAGCAGCCCGCGGACAAGGAACACTGAAGCTTTCTTT.

The chain joins TRBV6-1 to TRBJ1-2; the D is unclear. V shed 2 bases and J shed 5 bases, with 9 bases lying between them. CDR1 is MNHNS and CDR2 is SASEGT in the germline V gene. This CDR3 has 13 residues. The CDR3 sequence: CASSEFGSYGYTF. The CDR3 bases are TGTGCCAGCAGTGAATTTGGCAGTTATGGCTACACCTTC.

This chain joins TRBV7-7 and TRBJ2-5; 9 bases line up with TRBD2. V gave up 5 bases and J gave up 5 bases; unmatched junction bases: 9. The CDR3 covers 15 residues. The germline CDR1 and CDR2 sequences are SSHAT and FNYEAQ (reference sequence). CDR3 coding DNA: TGTGCCAGCAGCCATTCTAGCGGGATACTTGAGACCCAGTACTTC. Amino acid sequence: CASSHSSGILETQYF.

The chain combines TRBV5-6 with TRBJ2-2, with 7 bases aligning to TRBD1. The CDR3 is 15 amino acids. Germline V gene sequence: CDR1 SGHDT, CDR2 YYEEEE. V trimming: 4 bases; J trimming: 7 bases; junction bases outside the gene matches: 10. The CDR3 is CASSHTGEWVGELFF. CDR3 coding DNA: TGTGCCAGCAGCCATACAGGGGAATGGGTCGGGGAGCTGTTTTTT.